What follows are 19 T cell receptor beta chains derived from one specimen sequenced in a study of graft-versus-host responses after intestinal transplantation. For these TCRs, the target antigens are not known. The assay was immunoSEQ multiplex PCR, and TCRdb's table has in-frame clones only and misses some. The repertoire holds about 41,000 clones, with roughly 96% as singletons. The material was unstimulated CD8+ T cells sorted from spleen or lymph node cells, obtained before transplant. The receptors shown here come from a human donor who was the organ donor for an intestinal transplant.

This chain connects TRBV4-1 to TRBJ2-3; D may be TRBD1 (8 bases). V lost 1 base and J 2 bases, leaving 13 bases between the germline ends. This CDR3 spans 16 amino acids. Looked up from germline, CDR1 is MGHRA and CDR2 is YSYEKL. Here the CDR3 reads CASSQGQGTNTDTQYF. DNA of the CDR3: TGCGCCAGCAGCCAAGGACAGGGGACTAACACAGATACGCAGTATTTT.

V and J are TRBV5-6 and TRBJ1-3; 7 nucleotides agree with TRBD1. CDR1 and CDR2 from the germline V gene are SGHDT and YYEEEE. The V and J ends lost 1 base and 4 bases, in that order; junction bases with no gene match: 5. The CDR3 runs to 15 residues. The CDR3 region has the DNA TGTGCCAGCAGCTTGACAGGGGCTGGAGGAAACACCATATATTTT. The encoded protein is CASSLTGAGGNTIYF.

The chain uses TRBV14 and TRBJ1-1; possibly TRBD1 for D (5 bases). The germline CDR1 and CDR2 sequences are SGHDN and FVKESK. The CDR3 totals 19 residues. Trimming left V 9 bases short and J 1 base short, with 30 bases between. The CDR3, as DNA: TGTGCCAGAGACCCACCAACCCCGGGACCCCGAGGTCAGAACACTGAAGCTTTCTTT. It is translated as CARDPPTPGPRGQNTEAFF.

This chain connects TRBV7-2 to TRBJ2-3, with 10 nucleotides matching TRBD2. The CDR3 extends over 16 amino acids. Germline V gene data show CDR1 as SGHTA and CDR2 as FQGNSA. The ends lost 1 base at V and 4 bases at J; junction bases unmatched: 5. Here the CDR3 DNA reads TGTGCCAGCAGCTTAGGTCATAGCGGGGGGCCAGATACGCAGTATTTT. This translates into CASSLGHSGGPDTQYF.

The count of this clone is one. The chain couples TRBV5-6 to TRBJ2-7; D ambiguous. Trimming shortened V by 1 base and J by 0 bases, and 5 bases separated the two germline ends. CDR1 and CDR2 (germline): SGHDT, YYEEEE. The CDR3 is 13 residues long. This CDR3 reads CASSLTDSYEQYF. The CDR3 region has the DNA TGTGCCAGCAGCTTGACAGACTCCTACGAGCAGTACTTC.

The CDR3 sequence: CASSSGPPLTF. The CDR3 nucleotides are TGTGCCAGCAGCTCCGGGCCCCCTCTGACCTTC. The V gene is TRBV7-9, the J gene TRBJ1-2, with unresolved D. The V gene's germline CDR1 is SEHNR and CDR2 FQNEAQ (reference sequence). V lost 4 bases and J lost 14, with 14 bases in between. This CDR3 region has 11 residues.

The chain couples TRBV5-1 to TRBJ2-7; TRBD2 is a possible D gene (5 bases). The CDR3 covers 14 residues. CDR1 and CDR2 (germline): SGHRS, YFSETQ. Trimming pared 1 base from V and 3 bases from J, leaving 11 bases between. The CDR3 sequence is CASSLYSGSYEQYF. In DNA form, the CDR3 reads TGCGCCAGCAGCTTGTATAGTGGGAGCTACGAGCAGTACTTC.

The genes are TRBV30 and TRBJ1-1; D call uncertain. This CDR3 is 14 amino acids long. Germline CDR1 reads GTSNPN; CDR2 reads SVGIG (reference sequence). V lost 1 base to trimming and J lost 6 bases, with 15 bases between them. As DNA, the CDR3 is TGTGCCTGGAGTGAGGACTTTCCGGGTGCTGAAGCTTTCTTT. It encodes CAWSEDFPGAEAFF.

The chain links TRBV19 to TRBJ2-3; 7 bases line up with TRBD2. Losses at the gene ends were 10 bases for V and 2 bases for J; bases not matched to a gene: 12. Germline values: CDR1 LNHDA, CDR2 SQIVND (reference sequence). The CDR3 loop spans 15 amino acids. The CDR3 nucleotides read TGTGCCACCTCTTTTTCGGGGGGACTCACAGATACGCAGTATTTT. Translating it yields CATSFSGGLTDTQYF.

The CDR3 DNA reads as TGTGCCAGCTCACACCGACAGGGGATGAACACTGAAGCTTTCTTT. It specifies CASSHRQGMNTEAFF. The rearrangement links TRBV18 to TRBJ1-1, with 8 bases fitting TRBD1. The J segment lost 0 bases and the V segment lost 4 bases, leaving 4 bases of the junction unmatched. In germline, CDR1 is KGHSH, CDR2 LQKENI. The CDR3 consists of 15 residues.

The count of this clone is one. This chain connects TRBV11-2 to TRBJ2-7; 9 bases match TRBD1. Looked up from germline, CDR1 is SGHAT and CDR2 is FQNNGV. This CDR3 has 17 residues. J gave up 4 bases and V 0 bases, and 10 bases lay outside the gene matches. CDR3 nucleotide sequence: TGTGCCAGCAGCTTAGATTTTTGGAACAGGGGGCTGTACGAGCAGTACTTC. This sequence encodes CASSLDFWNRGLYEQYF.

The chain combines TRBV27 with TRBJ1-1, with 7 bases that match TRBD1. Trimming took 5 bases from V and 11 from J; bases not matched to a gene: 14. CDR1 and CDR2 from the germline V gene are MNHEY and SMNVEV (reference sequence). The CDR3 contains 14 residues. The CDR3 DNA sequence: TGTGCCAGCAGTCCCTGGACAGGCCAAAATGTGGCTTTCTTT. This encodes CASSPWTGQNVAFF.

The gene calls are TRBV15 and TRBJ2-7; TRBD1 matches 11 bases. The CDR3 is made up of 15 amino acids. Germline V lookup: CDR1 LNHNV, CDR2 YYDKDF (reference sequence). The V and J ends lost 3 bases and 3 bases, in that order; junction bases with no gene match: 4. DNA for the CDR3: TGTGCCACCAGCAGGCGGGACAGGGGGGACTACGAGCAGTACTTC. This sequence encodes CATSRRDRGDYEQYF.

The CDR3 is CASSFLAGSYEQYF. CDR3 nucleotide sequence: TGTGCCAGCAGCTTCCTGGCAGGGTCCTACGAGCAGTACTTC. The chain couples TRBV7-9 to TRBJ2-7; a weak D match, TRBD1 (5 bases). This CDR3 is built from 14 residues. Germline CDR1 SEHNR, CDR2 FQNEAQ (reference sequence). Trimming removed 3 bases from V and 1 base from J, with 10 bases in between.

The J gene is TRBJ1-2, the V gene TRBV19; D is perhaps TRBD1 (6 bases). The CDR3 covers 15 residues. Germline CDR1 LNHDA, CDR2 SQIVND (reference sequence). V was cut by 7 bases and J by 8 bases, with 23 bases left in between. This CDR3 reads CASIPGEIPAEGYTF. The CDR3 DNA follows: TGTGCCAGTATTCCAGGGGAAATCCCCGCGGAGGGCTACACCTTC. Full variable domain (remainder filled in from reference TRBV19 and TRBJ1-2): DGGITQSPKYLFRKEGQNVTLSCEQNLNHDAMYWYRQDPGQGLRLIYYSQIVNDFQKGDIAEGYSVSREKKESFPLTVTSAQKNPTAFYLCASIPGEIPAEGYTFGSGTRLTVV.

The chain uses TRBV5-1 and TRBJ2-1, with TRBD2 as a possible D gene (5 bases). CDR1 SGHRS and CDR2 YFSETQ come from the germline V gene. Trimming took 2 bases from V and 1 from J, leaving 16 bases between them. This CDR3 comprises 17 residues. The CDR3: CASSFPGPRRSYNEQFF. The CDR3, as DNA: TGCGCCAGCAGCTTTCCGGGCCCCCGGAGGTCCTACAATGAGCAGTTCTTC.

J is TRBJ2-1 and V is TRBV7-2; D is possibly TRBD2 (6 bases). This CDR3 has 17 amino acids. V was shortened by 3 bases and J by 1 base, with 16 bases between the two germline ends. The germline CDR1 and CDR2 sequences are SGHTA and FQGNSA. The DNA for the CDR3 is TGTGCCAGCAGCTTTAGTTTTTGGGGGGATTCCTACAATGAGCAGTTCTTC. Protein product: CASSFSFWGDSYNEQFF.

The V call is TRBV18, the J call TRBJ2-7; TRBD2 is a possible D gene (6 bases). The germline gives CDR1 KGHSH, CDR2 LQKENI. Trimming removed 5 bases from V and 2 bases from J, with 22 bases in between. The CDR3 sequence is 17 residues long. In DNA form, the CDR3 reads TGTGCCAGCTCAACCGGGGTGACGGTGGAGGGAACCTACGAGCAGTACTTC. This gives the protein CASSTGVTVEGTYEQYF.

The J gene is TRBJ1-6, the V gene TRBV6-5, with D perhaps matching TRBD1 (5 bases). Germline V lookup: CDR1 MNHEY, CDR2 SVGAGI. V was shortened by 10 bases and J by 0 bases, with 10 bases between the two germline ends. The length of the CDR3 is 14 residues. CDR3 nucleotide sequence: TGTGCCACCTCAGGGAGCTCCTATAATTCACCCCTCCACTTT. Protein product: CATSGSSYNSPLHF.